Each of the 4 T cell receptor beta chains below was sequenced from the same sample in a study of T cell clonality in common variable immunodeficiency. Assay used: immunoSEQ multiplex PCR; TCRdb lists only in-frame clones, some missing. The sample has roughly 34,000 clones, none seen only once. Sequenced sample: peripheral blood mononuclear cells. These receptors all come from a person aged 18 to 70 in good health.

This clone was recorded many times. The read ends 3 residues shy of where the CDR3 ends; the end is completed using the germline J gene. The chain links TRBV7-6 to TRBJ2-7; 9 bases are shared with TRBD1. V trimming: 1 base; J trimming: 3 bases; junction bases outside the gene matches: 4. This CDR3 contains 15 residues. Per germline, CDR1 SGHVS and CDR2 FNYEAQ. The DNA read from the CDR3 is TGTGCCAGCAGCTTAGGGACAGGGGTTGTCTACGAG. This gives the protein CASSLGTGVVYE. In full, the CDR3 reads CASSLGTGVVYEQYF.

This clone was seen at least ten times. With the read ending 3 residues before the CDR3 end, the germline J gene is used to fill in that end. The V call is TRBV18, the J call TRBJ2-6; D ambiguous. The CDR3 length is 15 residues. Germline V CDR1 and CDR2: KGHSH, LQKENI. Trimming left V 3 bases short and J 0 bases short, with 6 bases between. The CDR3: CASSPPSSGANVLTF. Partial CDR3 DNA: TGTGCCAGCTCACCGCCCAGCTCTGGGGCCAACGTC.

This clone was seen at least ten times. The read ends 3 residues shy of where the CDR3 ends; the end is completed using the germline J gene. This chain connects TRBV4-1 to TRBJ2-1, with 7 bases fitting TRBD2. The J segment lost 2 bases and the V segment lost 1 base, leaving 2 bases of the junction unmatched. The CDR3 is 15 amino acids. Germline V gene data show CDR1 as MGHRA and CDR2 as YSYEKL. The covered CDR3 bases are TGCGCCAGCAGCCAAGGGAGCGGGGCCTACAATGAG. It yields the protein CASSQGSGAYNE. The CDR3, in full, reads CASSQGSGAYNEQFF.

This clone came up many times. The read comes to an end 3 residues before the CDR3 does, leaving the germline J gene to fill in the end. The V call is TRBV4-2, the J call TRBJ2-1; D perhaps matches TRBD2 (6 bases). Trimming pared 4 bases from V and 7 bases from J, leaving 20 bases between. CDR1 LGHNA and CDR2 YNFKEQ come from the germline V gene. The CDR3 runs 16 residues. The CDR3 sequence: CASSPRGNLGRNEQFF. The part of the CDR3 DNA that was read is TGTGCCAGCAGCCCCCGCGGGAATTTAGGGCGGAATGAG.